This TCR beta chain is drawn from a study of blood T cell repertoires in COVID-19. The V and J ends lost 1 base and 7 bases, in that order; junction bases with no gene match: 3. The CDR3 loop spans 14 amino acids. Per germline, CDR1 KGHSH and CDR2 LQKENI. Here immunoSEQ multiplex PCR was the method, and the copy in TCRdb shows in-frame clones only, minus some. The table shows hundreds of thousands of clones, with around 90% occurring only once. The sequenced sample consisted of PBMCs or T cells enriched from blood (not recorded which). The source of this sequence is a woman between 18 and 29 years old with acute COVID-19. The rearrangement joins TRBV18 to TRBJ1-2; 10 bases align to TRBD1. The CDR3 sequence: CASSPRQGASGYTF. The DNA for the CDR3 is TGTGCCAGCTCACCACGACAGGGGGCATCTGGCTACACCTTC.